The entry below describes one T cell receptor beta chain. The antigen is unknown. Primers for the PCR totalled 60 Vbeta and 13 Jbeta. Clones were read by immunoSEQ multiplex PCR, and TCRdb kept only the in-frame ones, dropping some. The sample records some 150,000 clones, roughly 85% being singletons. The sample comes from a study of cytomegalovirus exposure and HLA in healthy donors. Study-level points and caveats: Rarity characterized most TCR sequences, yet some public TCRs appeared in many donors. Exclusion as indistinguishable affected some V segments, including TRBV6-2 and TRBV6-3.

The V gene's germline CDR1 is SGHAT and CDR2 FQNNGV. The CDR3 has 14 residues. J was trimmed by 6 bases and V by 1 base; bases with no gene match: 6. The chain has TRBV11-2 and TRBJ2-7, with 7 bases identical to TRBD2. The clonotype originates from a man aged 40-55 years in good health and CMV-seropositive. Sequenced material: PBMCs. The CDR3 is CASSLGGGASEQYF. CDR3 coding DNA: TGTGCCAGCAGCTTAGGGGGAGGGGCATCCGAGCAGTACTTC.